Sequencing of this TCR beta chain was carried out in a study of beta chain features in type 1 diabetes. Overall study findings and caveats: Researchers report that Type 1 diabetes patients had moderately but significantly shorter TCRB CDR3s across all four CD4+ subsets.

The CDR3 is 15 amino acids. Germline V lookup: CDR1 SQVTM, CDR2 ANQGSEA. V gave up 4 bases and J gave up 5 bases, with 20 bases separating them. Expressed TCRB transcripts got sequenced, as all isolated RNA was reverse transcribed. Only in-frame clones appear in the TCRdb table, and some are missing; sequencing was by immunoSEQ multiplex PCR. This table has about 700,000 clones, around 15% appearing once. As regards this clone: Its antigen is as yet unknown.

This TCR was sampled from a man aged 18 to 29 with type 1 diabetes. The rearrangement uses TRBV29-1 and TRBJ1-1; D unclear. The source material was naive CD4+ T cells from blood. The CDR3 DNA follows: TGCAGCGTTGGGGGTGGGTCCACGGGCTTTACTGAAGCTTTCTTT. It translates to CSVGGGSTGFTEAFF.